This T cell receptor beta chain derives from a study of identical twins. This clonotype was found a few times. At one end, the junction sequence differs from germline, possibly due to a read error. From germline, CDR1 is SSHAT and CDR2 FNYEAQ (reference sequence). The CDR3 has 17 residues. A single record per CDR3 protein comes from TCRdb applying MiXCR to the 5' RACE reads. The repertoire includes some 250,000 distinct CDR3 sequences, roughly 13% of them detected once, and roughly 4% sits in the top ten. These sequences were also reported in another study, on yellow fever vaccine responses in identical twins.

The clonotype was recovered from a woman between 18 and 29 years old in good health. V usage is TRBV7-7 and J usage is TRBJ2-3; 13 nucleotides line up with TRBD2. Sequencing was performed on memory (CD45RO+) T cells sorted from blood. Here the CDR3 reads CASSPWTSGSISDTQYF. The CDR3 DNA reads TGTGCTAGCAGCCCCTGGACTAGCGGGAGTATTTCAGATACGCAGTATTTT.